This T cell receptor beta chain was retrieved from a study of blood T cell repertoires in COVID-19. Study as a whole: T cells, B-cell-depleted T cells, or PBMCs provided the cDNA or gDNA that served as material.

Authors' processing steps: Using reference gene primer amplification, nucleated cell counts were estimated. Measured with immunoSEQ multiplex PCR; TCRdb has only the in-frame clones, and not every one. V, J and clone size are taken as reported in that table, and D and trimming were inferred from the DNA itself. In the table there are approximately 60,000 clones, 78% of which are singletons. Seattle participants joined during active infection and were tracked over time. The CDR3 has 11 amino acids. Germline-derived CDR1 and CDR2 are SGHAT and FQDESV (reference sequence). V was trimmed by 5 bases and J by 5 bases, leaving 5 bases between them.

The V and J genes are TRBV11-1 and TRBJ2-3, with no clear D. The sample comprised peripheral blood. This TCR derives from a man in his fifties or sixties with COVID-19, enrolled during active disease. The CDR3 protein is CASSLGDTQYF. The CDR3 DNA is TGTGCCAGCAGCCTCGGAGATACGCAGTATTTT.